The 28 T cell receptor beta chains below all came from one sample that was sequenced in a study of T cell changes during pregnancy in multiple sclerosis. Clones were read by immunoSEQ multiplex PCR, and TCRdb kept only the in-frame ones, dropping some. The sample lists tens of thousands of clones, about 89% occurring once. The sample was CD4+ T cells from peripheral blood mononuclear cells, taken in the third trimester of pregnancy. These receptor sequences come from a female donor in good health, enrolled as a control in a pregnancy study.

The gene calls are TRBV7-9 and TRBJ2-7; D unclear. Germline loops: CDR1 SEHNR, CDR2 FQNEAQ (reference sequence). With 5 bases removed from V and 2 bases from J, the gap between germline ends came to 7 bases. The CDR3 extends over 12 amino acids. CDR3 amino acids: CASSLIPYEQYF. The CDR3 bases are TGTGCCAGCAGCCTAATTCCCTACGAGCAGTACTTC. The full variable domain, with the rest looked up from reference TRBV7-9 and TRBJ2-7, is DTGVSQNPRHKITKRGQNVTFRCDPISEHNRLYWYRQTLGQGPEFLTYFQNEAQLEKSRLLSDRFSAERPKGSFSTLEIQRTEQGDSAMYLCASSLIPYEQYFGPGTRLTVT.

This chain connects TRBV30 to TRBJ2-2; unclear D gene. The germline V gene has CDR1 GTSNPN and CDR2 SVGIG (reference sequence). Trimming left V 3 bases short and J 5 bases short, with 7 bases between. The CDR3 length is 12 residues. The CDR3 DNA is TGTGCCTGGAGAAGCGATACCGGGGAGCTGTTTTTT. Translation gives CAWRSDTGELFF.

V is TRBV30 and J is TRBJ2-1; 13 bases agree with TRBD2. The CDR3 spans 15 residues. CDR1 is GTSNPN and CDR2 is SVGIG in the germline V gene (reference sequence). The V segment lost 4 bases and the J segment 10 bases; nucleotides outside the gene matches: 10. The chain's CDR3 is CAWIPTSGRAYEQFF. The CDR3 DNA follows: TGTGCCTGGATCCCTACTAGCGGGAGGGCCTACGAGCAGTTCTTC.

This clone is a singleton in its sample. The V and J genes are TRBV7-9 and TRBJ2-4, with 7 positions matching TRBD1. J lost 0 bases, V lost 5 bases, and 4 bases had no gene match. The CDR3 loop spans 15 amino acids. Germline assignment: CDR1 SEHNR and CDR2 FQNEAQ (reference sequence). This CDR3 reads CASSTQGVAKNIQYF. The CDR3 DNA reads as TGTGCCAGCAGCACCCAGGGGGTAGCCAAAAACATTCAGTACTTC.

The V call is TRBV13, the J call TRBJ1-2; TRBD1 matches at 7 bases. Germline values: CDR1 PRHDT, CDR2 FYEKMQ (reference sequence). This CDR3 is 13 amino acids long. With V trimmed by 4 bases and J by 8 bases, 7 bases remained unmatched. CDR3 residues: CASSWGTAAGYTF. Written as DNA, the CDR3 is TGTGCCAGCAGCTGGGGGACAGCAGCGGGCTACACCTTC.

This sequence joins TRBV19 and TRBJ2-6, with a tentative D call TRBD1 (6 bases). The germline V and J ends were trimmed by 2 bases and 3 bases, with 8 bases remaining between them. In germline, CDR1 is LNHDA, CDR2 SQIVND (reference sequence). This CDR3 comprises 15 residues. CDR3 region: CASSIWGLGANVLTF. The DNA for the CDR3 is TGTGCCAGTAGTATATGGGGGCTTGGGGCCAACGTCCTGACTTTC.

This clone was found once. CDR3 sequence reads: CASSRTSTDIQYF. CDR3 bases: TGCGCCAGCAGCCGAACGTCTACCGACATTCAGTACTTC. The V gene is TRBV4-3, the J gene TRBJ2-4; no clear D gene. From germline, CDR1 is LGHNA and CDR2 YSLEER. The CDR3 runs to 13 residues. V lost 4 bases and J lost 8, with 12 bases in between.

Only one count was recorded for this clone. This rearrangement joins TRBV28 to TRBJ1-2; no clear D. Germline CDR1 is MDHEN and CDR2 is SYDVKM. V was cut by 5 bases and J by 3 bases, with 10 bases left in between. The CDR3 length is 13 residues. This CDR3 reads CASSEIADYGYTF. The CDR3, as DNA: TGTGCCAGCAGTGAGATAGCGGACTATGGCTACACCTTC.

The chain has TRBV9 and TRBJ1-1; no clear D. Looked up from germline, CDR1 is SGDLS and CDR2 is YYNGEE. V shed 2 bases and J shed 0 bases, with 2 bases lying between them. This CDR3 contains 12 residues. The CDR3 spells CASSVVNTEAFF. In DNA form, the CDR3 reads TGTGCCAGCAGCGTCGTGAACACTGAAGCTTTCTTT.

This sequence joins TRBV5-6 and TRBJ1-3; the D gene is possibly TRBD1 (5 bases). The germline V and J ends were trimmed by 0 bases and 2 bases, with 12 bases remaining between them. CDR1 is SGHDT and CDR2 is YYEEEE in the germline V gene. This CDR3 has 16 residues. The CDR3 reads CASSLARQPTGNTIYF. The DNA for the CDR3 is TGTGCCAGCAGCTTGGCCCGACAGCCGACTGGAAACACCATATATTTT.

This chain connects TRBV30 to TRBJ1-2; D perhaps matches TRBD1 (6 bases). CDR1 is GTSNPN, CDR2 SVGIG, per germline (reference sequence). This CDR3 comprises 12 residues. V lost 7 bases and J lost 4, with 13 bases in between. CDR3 sequence reads: CAYSGVGYGYTF. CDR3 bases: TGTGCCTATTCAGGGGTTGGCTATGGCTACACCTTC.

On this clone: The sample carries other DNA sequences with the same CDR3. V is TRBV2 and J is TRBJ2-5; 7 positions agree with TRBD1. J gave up 4 bases and V 6 bases, and 5 bases lay outside the gene matches. The CDR3 extends over 13 amino acids. Germline V gene sequence: CDR1 SNHLY, CDR2 FYNNEI. CDR3 bases: TGTGCCAGCAGCTACAGGGGTGGAGAGACCCAGTACTTC. As protein: CASSYRGGETQYF. Complete variable domain (other parts from reference TRBV2 and TRBJ2-5): EPEVTQTPSHQVTQMGQEVILRCVPISNHLYFYWYRQILGQKVEFLVSFYNNEISEKSEIFDDQFSVERPDGSNFTLKIRSTKLEDSAMYFCASSYRGGETQYFGPGTRLLVL.

The chain uses TRBV2 and TRBJ2-3, with D tentatively TRBD2 (8 bases). The CDR3 runs to 16 residues. Germline V gene data show CDR1 as SNHLY and CDR2 as FYNNEI. The V and J ends lost 7 bases and 3 bases respectively, with 20 bases between them. CDR3 protein: CASKKRGLRGTDTQYF. CDR3 coding DNA: TGTGCCAGCAAGAAGCGGGGGCTCAGGGGGACAGATACGCAGTATTTT.

The gene calls are TRBV7-2 and TRBJ2-1, with a tentative D call TRBD2 (6 bases). Germline lookup yields CDR1 SGHTA and CDR2 FQGNSA. Trimming took off 0 bases at V and 3 bases at J, with 9 bases between the two ends. This CDR3 is built from 15 residues. CDR3 amino acids: CASSLASGFYNEQFF. The CDR3 DNA sequence: TGTGCCAGCAGCTTAGCCAGCGGGTTCTACAATGAGCAGTTCTTC.

The CDR3 bases are TGTGCCACGAGGACAGGGGGAGAGAACACCGGGGAGCTGTTTTTT. Its translation: CATRTGGENTGELFF. The rearrangement links TRBV10-3 to TRBJ2-2; 10 bases agree with TRBD1. Germline assignment: CDR1 ENHRY and CDR2 SYGVKD. Unmatched junction bases numbered 6, after V lost 10 bases and J lost 1 base. The CDR3 length is 15 residues.

The chain couples TRBV27 to TRBJ1-5; 10 bases align to TRBD1. The CDR3 extends over 15 amino acids. The trim removed 5 bases at V and 9 bases at J, leaving 10 bases unmatched. Germline V CDR1 and CDR2: MNHEY, SMNVEV (reference sequence). The CDR3 protein is CASSAYGQGGSPQHF. The DNA of the CDR3 is TGTGCCAGCAGTGCCTATGGACAGGGGGGATCGCCCCAGCATTTT.

This chain links TRBV4-1 with TRBJ1-1, with 12 bases that match TRBD1. The length of the CDR3 is 19 residues. CDR1 and CDR2 (germline): MGHRA, YSYEKL. V was clipped by 0 bases and J by 5 bases; unmatched bases: 13. CDR3 sequence (DNA): TGCGCCAGCAGCCAAGAGAGTGGGACAGGGGGCGACCGTAGGACTGAAGCTTTCTTT. Translating gives CASSQESGTGGDRRTEAFF.

The chain joins TRBV19 to TRBJ2-7; 12 bases agree with TRBD2. Looked up from germline, CDR1 is LNHDA and CDR2 is SQIVND (reference sequence). The CDR3 has 16 residues. Trimming took 4 bases from V and 6 from J; bases not matched to a gene: 10. CDR3 nucleotide sequence: TGTGCCAGTAGTACCCTAGCGGGGGGGACCCCTTCCGAGCAGTACTTC. Its protein product is CASSTLAGGTPSEQYF.

The chain joins TRBV9 to TRBJ2-1; a weak D match, TRBD2 (6 bases). The CDR3 sequence is 18 residues long. The germline V gene encodes CDR1 SGDLS and CDR2 YYNGEE. The V and J ends lost 4 bases and 0 bases respectively, with 20 bases between them. CDR3 amino acids: CASSSYSGLPSSYNEQFF. DNA for the CDR3: TGTGCCAGCAGCTCCTATTCGGGACTCCCTAGCTCCTACAATGAGCAGTTCTTC.

A note on this clone: A much larger clonotype is one base distant, so this may be a read error. The chain employs TRBV7-2 and TRBJ2-3, with TRBD2 matching over 8 bases. The CDR3 has 16 amino acids. The V gene's germline CDR1 is SGHTA and CDR2 FQGNSA. The CDR3 loop is CVSSLAFGGARDTQYF. DNA of the CDR3: TGTGTCAGCAGCTTAGCATTCGGGGGGGCCAGAGATACGCAGTATTTT.

The genes are TRBV28 and TRBJ1-5, with a possible D match to TRBD1 (5 bases). The V end lost 5 bases, the J end lost 2 bases, and 13 bases lay between the germline ends. This CDR3 contains 15 residues. The germline V gene has CDR1 MDHEN and CDR2 SYDVKM. Written as DNA, the CDR3 is TGTGCCAGCAGTCTCCAAGGAGGGGGCAATCAGCCCCAGCATTTT. Residues: CASSLQGGGNQPQHF.

The chain combines TRBV19 with TRBJ1-6; D not certain. In germline, CDR1 is LNHDA, CDR2 SQIVND (reference sequence). V gave up 3 bases and J gave up 7 bases, with 10 bases separating them. The CDR3 is 14 amino acids. In DNA, the CDR3 is TGTGCCAGTAGTATGAGGCCCCCCAATTCACCCCTCCACTTT. This translates into CASSMRPPNSPLHF.

The gene calls are TRBV7-2 and TRBJ2-1; tentatively, D is TRBD2 (5 bases). The V gene lost 1 base and the J gene lost 7 bases, with 14 bases spanning the gap. CDR3 length equals 15 residues. Germline loops: CDR1 SGHTA, CDR2 FQGNSA. The CDR3 DNA reads as TGTGCCAGCAGCTTAGTAGGAACTAGTGGTAATGAGCAGTTCTTC. This gives the protein CASSLVGTSGNEQFF.

The chain joins TRBV7-2 to TRBJ2-7, with 8 bases matching TRBD1. The CDR3 is 15 residues long. V gave up 1 base and J gave up 5 bases; unmatched junction bases: 7. Germline assignment: CDR1 SGHTA and CDR2 FQGNSA. CDR3 amino acids: CASSLVGQGVHEQYF. Written as DNA, the CDR3 is TGTGCCAGCAGCTTAGTAGGACAGGGCGTCCACGAGCAGTACTTC. Complete variable domain (other parts from reference TRBV7-2 and TRBJ2-7): GAGVSQSPSNKVTEKGKDVELRCDPISGHTALYWYRQSLGQGLEFLIYFQGNSAPDKSGLPSDRFSAERTGGSVSTLTIQRTQQEDSAVYLCASSLVGQGVHEQYFGPGTRLTVT.

V is TRBV7-3 and J is TRBJ1-2, with 9 bases matching TRBD1. Trimming took 5 bases from V and 8 from J; bases not matched to a gene: 6. CDR1 SGHTA and CDR2 FQGTGA come from the germline V gene. The CDR3 spans 13 residues. In nucleotides, the CDR3 is TGTGCCAGCAGCCACACGGACAGGGGCGGCTACACCTTC. Translating gives CASSHTDRGGYTF. Full variable domain (missing parts from reference TRBV7-3 and TRBJ1-2): GAGVSQTPSNKVTEKGKYVELRCDPISGHTALYWYRQSLGQGPEFLIYFQGTGAADDSGLPNDRFFAVRPEGSVSTLKIQRTERGDSAVYLCASSHTDRGGYTFGSGTRLTVV.

The V and J genes are TRBV7-6 and TRBJ2-3, with 13 bases lining up with TRBD2. Germline CDR1 and CDR2: SGHVS and FNYEAQ. The CDR3 consists of 17 residues. Trimming cost V 5 bases and J 1 base; bases outside gene matches: 6. CDR3 DNA: TGTGCCAGCAGCGAAACTAGCGGGGGGGCTGGCACAGATACGCAGTATTTT. It is translated as CASSETSGGAGTDTQYF.

V and J are TRBV28 and TRBJ1-6, with 9 positions matching TRBD1. With V trimmed by 5 bases and J by 9 bases, 5 bases remained unmatched. The CDR3 contains 14 residues. Germline CDR1 reads MDHEN; CDR2 reads SYDVKM. The CDR3 protein is CASSKTGGISPLHF. As DNA, the CDR3 is TGTGCCAGCAGTAAGACAGGGGGTATTTCACCCCTCCACTTT.

This chain links TRBV28 with TRBJ2-7; maybe TRBD2 (6 bases). Trimming left V 1 base short and J 9 bases short, with 16 bases between. CDR1 and CDR2 (germline): MDHEN, SYDVKM. The CDR3 loop spans 14 amino acids. Here the CDR3 DNA reads TGTGCCAGCAGTTTATTGAGGACTAAGTTTCGGCAGTACTTC. Protein sequence: CASSLLRTKFRQYF.